A single sample is the source of the 6 T cell receptor beta chains below, sequenced in a study of blood T cell repertoires in COVID-19 (dated by TCRdb to the early 2020s). Receptors were amplified or captured by the immunoSEQ multiplex PCR assay. The immuneACCESS repertoire file appears here via TCRdb, limited to in-frame rearrangements. These files lack a portion of the clones; in checked studies, under half of the deficit traces to unresolved V genes, and the cause of the others is not known. Present in this sample are 250,000 to 400,000 clones, 85% to 90% of which were seen just once. The ten largest clonotypes hold under 3.5% of the sample. The sequenced sample consisted of peripheral blood. Receptors originate from a woman between 25 and 40 years old with COVID-19, enrolled during active disease.

In this sample, this clone turned up once. The chain couples TRBV15 to TRBJ2-4; D remains unclear. The V end was cut by 6 bases, the J end by 7 bases, with 10 bases between. The germline V gene encodes CDR1 LNHNV and CDR2 YYDKDF (reference sequence). The CDR3 runs 12 residues. CDR3: CATRSVGNIQYF. The CDR3 bases are TGTGCCACCAGAAGCGTTGGGAACATTCAGTACTTC. The full variable domain, with the rest looked up from reference TRBV15 and TRBJ2-4, is DAMVIQNPRYQVTQFGKPVTLSCSQTLNHNVMYWYQQKSSQAPKLLFHYYDKDFNNEADTPDNFQSRRPNTSFCFLDIRSPGLGDTAMYLCATRSVGNIQYFGAGTRLSVL.

V gene TRBV9 combines with J gene TRBJ2-3; D is uncertain. The CDR3 totals 13 residues. Germline values: CDR1 SGDLS, CDR2 YYNGEE. V was shortened by 5 bases and J by 3 bases, with 10 bases between the two germline ends. CDR3 nucleotides: TGTGCCAGCAGTGGCGGAGCGACAGATACGCAGTATTTT. This gives the protein CASSGGATDTQYF.

As for this clone: Other nucleotide sequences in the sample specify the same CDR3. The chain couples TRBV3-1 (or the pseudogene TRBV3-2) to TRBJ1-3; tentatively, D is TRBD1 (5 bases). CDR1 LGHDT and CDR2 YNNKEL come from the germline V gene (reference sequence). CDR3 length equals 15 residues. Deletions cut 4 bases from V and 0 bases from J, with 10 bases between. The CDR3 DNA reads TGTGCCAGCAGCCTCACAGGTGACTCTGGAAACACCATATATTTT. Translated, it gives CASSLTGDSGNTIYF.

Comments on this clone: This sample includes further DNA sequences coding for the same CDR3. This chain connects TRBV6-5 to TRBJ2-7, with D uncertain. Germline lookup yields CDR1 MNHEY and CDR2 SVGAGI. The CDR3 runs to 11 residues. Between the trimmed V and J ends, which lost 7 bases and 1 base, there was a span of 5 bases. This chain's CDR3 is CASTGSYEQYF. CDR3 nucleotides: TGTGCCAGCACAGGTTCCTACGAGCAGTACTTC.

The chain combines TRBV15 with TRBJ2-7; D possibly corresponds to TRBD2 (6 bases). Trimming took 1 base from V and 0 from J, leaving 13 bases between them. The CDR3 spans 16 residues. Germline V lookup: CDR1 LNHNV, CDR2 YYDKDF (reference sequence). Here the CDR3 reads CATSRVGSGPSYEQYF. CDR3 coding DNA: TGTGCCACCAGCAGAGTCGGGAGCGGGCCCTCCTACGAGCAGTACTTC.

The rearrangement uses TRBV15 and TRBJ2-6; D unclear. From germline, CDR1 is LNHNV and CDR2 YYDKDF (reference sequence). With 3 bases removed from V and 10 bases from J, the gap between germline ends came to 7 bases. This CDR3 has 12 residues. CDR3 protein: CATSSEENVLTF. CDR3 sequence (DNA): TGTGCCACCAGCAGTGAGGAGAACGTCCTGACTTTC. The full variable domain, rest sourced from reference TRBV15 and TRBJ2-6, is DAMVIQNPRYQVTQFGKPVTLSCSQTLNHNVMYWYQQKSSQAPKLLFHYYDKDFNNEADTPDNFQSRRPNTSFCFLDIRSPGLGDTAMYLCATSSEENVLTFGAGSRLTVL.